These 18 T cell receptor beta chains share one sample of origin, sequenced in a study of somatic mutations in cytotoxic T cells in rheumatoid arthritis. Assay used: immunoSEQ multiplex PCR; TCRdb lists only in-frame clones, some missing. This table has about 23,000 clones, approximately 78% appearing once. Sequenced material: CD8+ T cells sorted from blood. These receptors originate from an adult with rheumatoid arthritis.

The chain carries TRBV2 and TRBJ1-6, with 8 bases matching TRBD1. CDR1 SNHLY and CDR2 FYNNEI come from the germline V gene. V lost 7 bases, J lost 5 bases, and 10 bases stayed unmatched. The CDR3 runs 16 residues. The CDR3 sequence: CASKLLQGVDNSPLHF. In nucleotides, the CDR3 is TGTGCCAGCAAATTGTTACAGGGGGTGGATAATTCACCCCTCCACTTT.

This rearrangement joins TRBV6-1 to TRBJ2-7; D remains unclear. The CDR3 is made up of 15 amino acids. The germline CDR1 and CDR2 sequences are MNHNS and SASEGT. V lost 0 bases to trimming and J lost 7 bases, with 16 bases between them. The CDR3 spells CASSEARIPSWEQYF. CDR3 nucleotides: TGTGCCAGCAGTGAAGCAAGGATCCCAAGCTGGGAGCAGTACTTC.

This chain connects TRBV4-3 to TRBJ1-2; TRBD1 might be the D (6 bases). Germline CDR1 reads LGHNA; CDR2 reads YSLEER. Trimming shortened V by 1 base and J by 2 bases, and 17 bases separated the two germline ends. This CDR3 comprises 17 residues. The CDR3 here is CASSQGFVGHLNYGYTF. In DNA, the CDR3 is TGCGCCAGCAGCCAAGGGTTTGTGGGACATCTAAACTATGGCTACACCTTC.

This clone has a single count. The rearrangement joins TRBV18 to TRBJ2-1; maybe TRBD2 (5 bases). The ends were cut back, 2 bases at V and 1 base at J, with 21 bases in the middle. Germline V gene data show CDR1 as KGHSH and CDR2 as LQKENI. The length of the CDR3 is 19 residues. The CDR3 sequence is CASSPSEFGLAVSYNEQFF. DNA for the CDR3: TGTGCCAGCTCACCATCGGAATTCGGGCTAGCCGTATCCTACAATGAGCAGTTCTTC.

This chain connects TRBV27 to TRBJ1-5, with D unclear. The CDR3 runs to 13 residues. Germline CDR1 reads MNHEY; CDR2 reads SMNVEV (reference sequence). V was trimmed by 4 bases and J by 9 bases, leaving 13 bases between them. The CDR3 DNA reads as TGTGCCAGCAGTTCAACGCCCAGGCGGCCCCAGCATTTT. Its translation is CASSSTPRRPQHF.

V is TRBV5-1 and J is TRBJ2-1; D unclear. V lost 3 bases, J lost 8 bases, and 9 bases lay in between. Germline CDR1 and CDR2: SGHRS and YFSETQ. CDR3 length equals 12 residues. CDR3 amino acids: CASSSSGHEQFF. The DNA for the CDR3 is TGCGCCAGCAGCTCCTCTGGGCATGAGCAGTTCTTC.

A single count supports this clone. The genes are TRBV6-1 and TRBJ2-2, with TRBD2 matching over 7 bases. Looked up from germline, CDR1 is MNHNS and CDR2 is SASEGT. The CDR3 is made up of 17 amino acids. V shed 2 bases and J 7 bases; nucleotides not matched to a gene: 13. This CDR3 is CASSEQATSLGGGELFF. Here the CDR3 DNA reads TGTGCCAGCAGTGAACAGGCGACTAGCCTGGGGGGCGGGGAGCTGTTTTTT.

The rearrangement joins TRBV7-9 to TRBJ2-7; weak D call: TRBD1 (6 bases). Germline CDR1 SEHNR, CDR2 FQNEAQ (reference sequence). The CDR3 sequence is 13 residues long. V was trimmed by 5 bases and J by 7 bases, leaving 15 bases between them. CDR3 coding DNA: TGTGCCAGCAGCCCCGTAACAGGGTGGGAGCAGTACTTC. This gives the protein CASSPVTGWEQYF. Filled out from reference TRBV7-9 and TRBJ2-7, the complete variable domain reads DTGVSQNPRHKITKRGQNVTFRCDPISEHNRLYWYRQTLGQGPEFLTYFQNEAQLEKSRLLSDRFSAERPKGSFSTLEIQRTEQGDSAMYLCASSPVTGWEQYFGPGTRLTVT.

V and J are TRBV9 and TRBJ2-5, with 13 bases matching TRBD2. The ends lost 1 base at V and 5 bases at J; junction bases unmatched: 5. Per the germline V gene, CDR1 is SGDLS and CDR2 is YYNGEE. This CDR3 comprises 16 residues. The CDR3 is CASSVRTSGGLETQYF. Written as DNA, the CDR3 is TGTGCCAGCAGCGTACGGACTAGCGGGGGTCTCGAGACCCAGTACTTC.

J is TRBJ1-2 and V is TRBV18; D may be TRBD1 (6 bases). This CDR3 region has 15 residues. Per germline, CDR1 KGHSH and CDR2 LQKENI. Trimming cost V 0 bases and J 5 bases, with 13 bases left between them. CDR3 protein: CASSPPPETGYGYTF. The CDR3 nucleotides are TGTGCCAGCTCACCACCGCCCGAGACAGGATATGGCTACACCTTC. Full variable domain (missing parts from reference TRBV18 and TRBJ1-2): NAGVMQNPRHLVRRRGQEARLRCSPMKGHSHVYWYRQLPEEGLKFMVYLQKENIIDESGMPKERFSAEFPKEGPSILRIQQVVRGDSAAYFCASSPPPETGYGYTFGSGTRLTVV.

The V call is TRBV6-1, the J call TRBJ1-6, with D possibly TRBD1 on 6 matching bases. The CDR3 is 14 residues long. V dropped 6 bases and J dropped 5 bases, with 11 bases sitting between them. The V gene's germline CDR1 is MNHNS and CDR2 SASEGT. Here the CDR3 reads CASRGQSDNSPLHF. CDR3 nucleotide sequence: TGTGCCAGCAGAGGACAGTCAGATAATTCACCCCTCCACTTT.

This clone occurred once. The rearrangement links TRBV27 to TRBJ2-5; 11 nucleotides line up with TRBD2. The junction had 0 bases not matched to a gene; V was cut back by 2 bases and J by 4 bases. This CDR3 has 14 amino acids. The germline CDR1 and CDR2 sequences are MNHEY and SMNVEV (reference sequence). The CDR3 DNA sequence: TGTGCCAGCAGTTTACTAGCGGGGGGAGAGACCCAGTACTTC. Its translation is CASSLLAGGETQYF.

The CDR3 coding sequence is TGCAGCGCTTATACTCACGACAGGACTAGCACAGATACGCAGTATTTT. Amino acid sequence: CSAYTHDRTSTDTQYF. The V and J genes are TRBV29-1 and TRBJ2-3, with a possible D match to TRBD1 (6 bases). CDR3 length: 16 residues. V was cut by 7 bases and J by 0 bases, with 20 bases left in between. Germline CDR1 is SQVTM and CDR2 is ANQGSEA.

V gene TRBV7-8 combines with J gene TRBJ2-5, with TRBD2 identical over 8 bases. V shed 0 bases and J 2 bases; nucleotides not matched to a gene: 5. Germline V lookup: CDR1 SGHVS, CDR2 FQNEAQ. The CDR3 contains 16 residues. Here the CDR3 DNA reads TGTGCCAGCAGCTTAGCCTTGCGGGGGGTACAAGAGACCCAGTACTTC. As protein: CASSLALRGVQETQYF.

The CDR3 coding sequence is TGTGCCAGCAACTCAGGGGGCAACACTGAAGCTTTCTTT. This sequence encodes CASNSGGNTEAFF. The chain recombines TRBV6-6 with TRBJ1-1, with 8 nucleotides matching TRBD1. The CDR3 spans 13 residues. V shed 7 bases and J 2 bases; nucleotides not matched to a gene: 3. Germline V gives CDR1 MNHNY, CDR2 SVGAGI (reference sequence).

This clone was seen once. V and J are TRBV6-1 and TRBJ1-1; 9 bases map to TRBD1. V dropped 6 bases and J dropped 5; count of bases not matched to a gene: 10. Germline loops: CDR1 MNHNS, CDR2 SASEGT. There are 15 residues in the CDR3. The CDR3 here is CASSQDRGPWTEAFF. Here the CDR3 DNA reads TGTGCCAGCAGCCAGGACAGGGGCCCGTGGACTGAAGCTTTCTTT.

The gene calls are TRBV12-5 and TRBJ2-3; the D gene is possibly TRBD2 (5 bases). Germline CDR1 LGHNT, CDR2 FRNRAP. Trimming took off 6 bases at V and 2 bases at J, with 9 bases between the two ends. The CDR3 has 13 residues. The DNA for the CDR3 is TGTGCTAGTGGACCGGGGAACACAGATACGCAGTATTTT. Translation gives CASGPGNTDTQYF.

This chain connects TRBV5-6 to TRBJ2-7; D is uncertain. This CDR3 region has 14 residues. The V and J ends lost 0 bases and 0 bases respectively, with 7 bases between them. The germline CDR1 and CDR2 sequences are SGHDT and YYEEEE. CDR3: CASSLGRPSYEQYF. CDR3 sequence (DNA): TGTGCCAGCAGCTTGGGGCGCCCCTCCTACGAGCAGTACTTC.